The 13 T cell receptor beta chains below were found in one sample sequenced in a study of early T cells in non-severe SARS-CoV-2 infection. MiXCR, applied by TCRdb to the 5' RACE reads, yields one record per CDR3 protein. The sample shows tens of thousands of distinct CDR3 sequences, about 14% of them seen only once. The sample was whole blood. The receptors derive from an adult who was a healthcare worker with PCR-confirmed SARS-CoV-2 infection or an uninfected control (not recorded which).

This clonotype was seen a few times. The chain recombines TRBV14 with TRBJ2-2; D might be TRBD1 (6 bases). This CDR3 contains 17 residues. Looked up from germline, CDR1 is SGHDN and CDR2 is FVKESK. Trimming removed 4 bases at V and 5 bases at J, with 20 bases between. In DNA form, the CDR3 reads TGTGCCAGCAGCCCCTGGACAGTTTCGCGGAGTACCGGGGAGCTGTTTTTT. It specifies CASSPWTVSRSTGELFF.

There are a few counts of this clonotype. The V and J genes are TRBV18 and TRBJ2-1; 7 bases map to TRBD1. The CDR3 extends over 14 amino acids. V lost 4 bases and J lost 14; bases outside the gene matches: 14. Germline V gene data show CDR1 as KGHSH and CDR2 as LQKENI. The CDR3 sequence is CASSLTGQELGEFF. In nucleotides, the CDR3 is TGTGCCAGCTCACTTACAGGACAGGAGCTGGGGGAGTTCTTC.

The genes are TRBV15 and TRBJ2-7; 8 positions agree with TRBD1. CDR1 is LNHNV and CDR2 is YYDKDF in the germline V gene (reference sequence). The V gene end was trimmed by 3 bases and the J gene end by 6 bases; junction bases not matched to a gene: 7. This CDR3 is built from 14 residues. CDR3 coding DNA: TGTGCCACCAGCAGCGGACGGACAGGGCCCGAGCAGTACTTC. Its protein product is CATSSGRTGPEQYF.

As for this clonotype: This may be a read error, as it is one base from a much larger clone. This rearrangement joins TRBV7-9 to TRBJ2-5; 8 positions match TRBD1. The CDR3 is 16 amino acids. Germline CDR1 reads SEHNR; CDR2 reads FQNEAQ (reference sequence). The chain's CDR3 is CPSSRLRDRQQETQYF. The CDR3 nucleotides read TGTCCCAGCAGTCGACTCCGGGACAGGCAACAAGAGACCCAGTACTTC. The whole variable domain, filled in from reference TRBV7-9 and TRBJ2-5, reads DTGVSQNPRHKITKRGQNVTFRCDPISEHNRLYWYRQTLGQGPEFLTYFQNEAQLEKSRLLSDRFSAERPKGSFSTLEIQRTEQGDSAMYLCPSSRLRDRQQETQYFGPGTRLLVL.

This clonotype was counted a single time. Its ends do not fully match the called genes, so a read error is possible. The chain has TRBV30 and TRBJ1-1; the D is unclear. This CDR3 comprises 13 residues. Germline V gene lookup returns CDR1 GTSNPN and CDR2 SVGIG (reference sequence). The CDR3 is CTWSVTGSTEAFF. The CDR3 DNA sequence: TGTACCTGGAGTGTAACGGGGTCCACTGAAGCTTTCTTT. Full variable domain (rest looked up from reference TRBV30 and TRBJ1-1): SQTIHQWPATLVQPVGSPLSLECTVEGTSNPNLYWYRQAAGRGLQLLFYSVGIGQISSEVPQNLSASRPQDRQFILSSKKLLLSDSGFYLCTWSVTGSTEAFFGQGTRLTVV.

This clonotype was seen repeatedly, ten times or more. This sequence joins TRBV10-1 and TRBJ2-2; the D is unclear. V was pared by 5 bases and J by 6 bases, with 13 bases between. Germline V gives CDR1 WNHNN, CDR2 SYGVQD (reference sequence). This CDR3 has 14 residues. The CDR3 is CASSPALASGELFF. In DNA, the CDR3 is TGCGCCAGCAGTCCAGCCTTGGCGTCCGGGGAGCTGTTTTTT.

The chain is built from TRBV2 and TRBJ2-5, with D perhaps TRBD2 (5 bases). This CDR3 has 13 residues. Trimming shortened V by 6 bases and J by 9 bases, and 17 bases separated the two germline ends. Germline V gives CDR1 SNHLY, CDR2 FYNNEI. CDR3 region: CASRDSTAVPQYF. The CDR3 nucleotides are TGTGCCAGCAGGGACTCAACAGCGGTGCCCCAGTACTTC.

In this sample, this clonotype turned up a few times. The chain carries TRBV6-2 or TRBV6-3 and TRBJ2-1; D perhaps matches TRBD2 (5 bases). Germline V gene sequence: CDR1 MNHEY, CDR2 SVGEGT. CDR3 length: 17 residues. V gave up 2 bases and J gave up 6 bases, with 20 bases separating them. The CDR3 region has the DNA TGTGCCAGCAGTTACCCTATCCGGCCCGGGGTGGTCAATGAGCAGTTCTTC. Protein sequence: CASSYPIRPGVVNEQFF.

This clonotype came up many times. This chain uses TRBV5-1 with TRBJ2-1; 10 bases are a match to TRBD2. The CDR3 consists of 16 residues. Germline CDR1 is SGHRS and CDR2 is YFSETQ. The V and J ends lost 3 bases and 3 bases, in that order; junction bases with no gene match: 6. CDR3 loop: CASSWPLAGGYNEQFF. The CDR3 region has the DNA TGCGCCAGCAGCTGGCCCTTAGCGGGGGGCTACAATGAGCAGTTCTTC.

This clonotype appeared a few times. The chain combines TRBV18 with TRBJ2-2; 11 bases match TRBD2. J gave up 1 base and V 3 bases, and 4 bases lay outside the gene matches. The CDR3 is 17 amino acids. CDR1 is KGHSH and CDR2 is LQKENI in the germline V gene. The CDR3 spells CASSPVTSGRNTGELFF. In DNA form, the CDR3 reads TGTGCCAGCTCACCCGTCACTAGCGGGAGGAACACCGGGGAGCTGTTTTTT. Supplemented by reference TRBV18 and TRBJ2-2, the full variable domain reads NAGVMQNPRHLVRRRGQEARLRCSPMKGHSHVYWYRQLPEEGLKFMVYLQKENIIDESGMPKERFSAEFPKEGPSILRIQQVVRGDSAAYFCASSPVTSGRNTGELFFGEGSRLTVL.

The genes are TRBV19 and TRBJ1-5; 9 nucleotides match TRBD1. Losses at the gene ends were 4 bases for V and 5 bases for J; bases not matched to a gene: 12. The CDR3 spans 17 residues. Germline V gene lookup returns CDR1 LNHDA and CDR2 SQIVND (reference sequence). The CDR3 bases are TGTGCCAGTAGTACCCGCGGACAGGGGCTTAGGGATCAGCCCCAGCATTTT. Protein product: CASSTRGQGLRDQPQHF.

The rearrangement links TRBV7-8 to TRBJ1-2; 8 bases agree with TRBD1. V lost 2 bases and J lost 7; bases outside the gene matches: 3. CDR3 length: 13 residues. CDR1 and CDR2 from the germline V gene are SGHVS and FQNEAQ. This chain's CDR3 is CASSLPGGIGYTF. In DNA, the CDR3 is TGTGCCAGCAGCTTACCAGGGGGCATTGGCTACACCTTC.

This chain connects TRBV27 to TRBJ1-4; 8 nucleotides match TRBD1. J was trimmed by 3 bases and V by 3 bases; bases with no gene match: 3. Germline V gene lookup returns CDR1 MNHEY and CDR2 SMNVEV (reference sequence). The CDR3 runs to 15 residues. The CDR3 nucleotides read TGTGCCAGCAGTTTGCTACAGGGGGCTAATGAAAAACTGTTTTTT. Translating gives CASSLLQGANEKLFF.